These T cell receptor beta chains were read from a single sample in a study of T cell repertoires in cytomegalovirus infection. Antigen specificity for these receptors is unknown. Each CDR3 protein is one row after TCRdb ran MiXCR on the reads. Among 650,000 to 900,000 distinct CDR3 sequences listed, over 25% were seen once. Material: cultured CD8+ T cells from PBMCs, obtained from culture after CMV antigen stimulation. All receptors come from a human donor in good health (CMV status not recorded). Some clones in this sample may be carry-over from other donors' samples. The CDR3 runs from the conserved cysteine through the conserved F or W. The D gene is left open where the match is weak. Size tells how often a clone was seen (once, few, many) or the class of an expanded clone, and some rows leave it out.

cdr3_aa: CASSFYADTQYF
cdr3_nt: TGTGCCAGCAGCTTCTATGCAGATACGCAGTATTTT
v_call: TRBV7-6
j_call: TRBJ2-3
clone_size: few
d_call: .

cdr3_aa: CASSFRQISGANVLTF
cdr3_nt: TGTGCCAGCAGTTTCCGACAGATCTCTGGGGCCAACGTCCTGACTTTC
v_call: TRBV28
j_call: TRBJ2-6
clone_size: few
d_call: .

cdr3_aa: CVSSYSMGLSNEQYF
cdr3_nt: TGTGTCAGCAGTTACTCGATGGGGCTTAGCAACGAGCAGTACTTC
v_call: TRBV6-6
j_call: TRBJ2-7
clone_size: .
d_call: .

cdr3_aa: CASQAEGASYNEQFF
cdr3_nt: TGTGCCAGTCAGGCTGAGGGGGCGTCCTACAATGAGCAGTTCTTC
v_call: TRBV19
j_call: TRBJ2-1
clone_size: .
d_call: TRBD1

cdr3_aa: CASTHVGGNGYTF
cdr3_nt: TGTGCCAGCACCCACGTCGGGGGGAACGGCTACACCTTC
v_call: TRBV6-1
j_call: TRBJ1-2
clone_size: few
d_call: .

cdr3_aa: CASSYRGLRSHVYQPQHF
cdr3_nt: TGTGCCAGCAGTTACAGGGGGCTTCGATCCCACGTATATCAGCCCCAGCATTTT
v_call: TRBV28
j_call: TRBJ1-5
clone_size: .
d_call: TRBD1

cdr3_aa: CASSLAGRDEQYF
cdr3_nt: TGCGCCAGCAGTCTGGCGGGGCGAGACGAGCAGTACTTC
v_call: TRBV10-2
j_call: TRBJ2-7
clone_size: .
d_call: .

cdr3_aa: CATQDSSEKLFF
cdr3_nt: TGTGCCACCCAGGACAGCAGCGAAAAACTGTTTTTT
v_call: TRBV24-1
j_call: TRBJ1-4
clone_size: .
d_call: .

cdr3_aa: CASSTTLARRETQYF
cdr3_nt: TGTGCCAGCAGTACCACCTTGGCAAGAAGGGAGACCCAGTACTTC
v_call: TRBV6-2/TRBV6-3
j_call: TRBJ2-5
clone_size: few
d_call: .

cdr3_aa: CANSLEVVSSYEQYF
cdr3_nt: TGTGCCAACAGCTTAGAGGTGGTCAGCTCCTACGAGCAGTACTTC
v_call: TRBV7-2
j_call: TRBJ2-7
clone_size: .
d_call: .

cdr3_aa: CASSPFSTGEETQYF
cdr3_nt: TGTGCCAGCAGCCCATTTTCAACAGGGGAAGAGACCCAGTACTTC
v_call: TRBV14
j_call: TRBJ2-5
clone_size: .
d_call: TRBD1

cdr3_aa: CASSLERRGRTNEKLFF
cdr3_nt: TGTGCCAGCAGCTTAGAACGGCGGGGTCGGACTAATGAAAAACTGTTTTTT
v_call: TRBV7-2
j_call: TRBJ1-4
clone_size: .
d_call: .

cdr3_aa: CATSAPLGLAGGLGENEQFF
cdr3_nt: TGTGCCACCAGTGCCCCCCTCGGGCTAGCGGGGGGTCTAGGCGAAAATGAGCAGTTCTTC
v_call: TRBV24-1
j_call: TRBJ2-1
clone_size: .
d_call: TRBD2

cdr3_aa: CASSLGVFEQYF
cdr3_nt: TGTGCCAGCAGCTTAGGGGTCTTCGAGCAGTACTTC
v_call: TRBV7-8
j_call: TRBJ2-7
clone_size: many
d_call: .

cdr3_aa: CASSLEGKEAFF
cdr3_nt: TGTGCCAGCAGCTTAGAAGGGAAAGAAGCTTTCTTT
v_call: TRBV7-9
j_call: TRBJ1-1
clone_size: .
d_call: .

cdr3_aa: CASSLDVDQPQHF
cdr3_nt: TGTGCCAGCAGCTTGGATGTAGATCAGCCCCAGCATTTT
v_call: TRBV5-5
j_call: TRBJ1-5
clone_size: .
d_call: .

cdr3_aa: CASSFDRVGYTF
cdr3_nt: TGTGCCAGTAGCTTCGACAGGGTTGGCTACACCTTC
v_call: TRBV19
j_call: TRBJ1-2
clone_size: .
d_call: TRBD1

cdr3_aa: CASSLDSRRSTDTQYF
cdr3_nt: TGTGCCAGCAGCTTAGATAGCCGCAGAAGCACAGATACGCAGTATTTT
v_call: TRBV11-3
j_call: TRBJ2-3
clone_size: few
d_call: .

cdr3_aa: CASSYRVGPLNTGELFF
cdr3_nt: TGTGCCAGCAGTTACCGGGTGGGGCCCTTGAACACCGGGGAGCTGTTTTTT
v_call: TRBV6-5
j_call: TRBJ2-2
clone_size: .
d_call: .

cdr3_aa: CASSFGDPTYNEQFF
cdr3_nt: TGTGCCAGCAGCTTTGGGGACCCCACTTACAATGAGCAGTTCTTC
v_call: TRBV5-5
j_call: TRBJ2-1
clone_size: .
d_call: .

cdr3_aa: CASSQDVYEQYF
cdr3_nt: TGTGCCAGCAGCCAAGATGTCTACGAGCAGTACTTC
v_call: TRBV14
j_call: TRBJ2-7
clone_size: .
d_call: .

cdr3_aa: CASSRILTGGSEAFF
cdr3_nt: TGTGCCAGCAGCCGAATTTTGACAGGGGGCTCTGAAGCTTTCTTT
v_call: TRBV5-6
j_call: TRBJ1-1
clone_size: .
d_call: TRBD1

cdr3_aa: CASSGGGATDTQYF
cdr3_nt: TGTGCCAGCTCGGGCGGGGGGGCAACAGATACGCAGTATTTT
v_call: TRBV6-5
j_call: TRBJ2-3
clone_size: .
d_call: TRBD2

cdr3_aa: CASSFTGEAHGFTQYF
cdr3_nt: TGTGCCAGCAGCTTTACAGGGGAAGCCCACGGATTTACGCAGTATTTT
v_call: TRBV7-6
j_call: TRBJ2-3
clone_size: .
d_call: TRBD1

cdr3_aa: CASSLGFRRQNEANVLTF
cdr3_nt: TGTGCCAGCAGCTTAGGATTTAGACGCCAGAACGAGGCCAACGTCCTGACTTTC
v_call: TRBV7-9
j_call: TRBJ2-6
clone_size: few
d_call: .

cdr3_aa: CASSPLDGWGVGQPQHF
cdr3_nt: TGTGCCAGCAGCCCCCTTGATGGATGGGGGGTGGGTCAGCCCCAGCATTTT
v_call: TRBV7-9
j_call: TRBJ1-5
clone_size: many
d_call: .

cdr3_aa: CASREPGQGVYTEAFF
cdr3_nt: TGTGCCAGCAGGGAACCGGGACAGGGGGTTTACACTGAAGCTTTCTTT
v_call: TRBV6-2/TRBV6-3
j_call: TRBJ1-1
clone_size: .
d_call: TRBD1

cdr3_aa: CASGWDREINGNQPQHF
cdr3_nt: TGTGCCAGCGGATGGGACAGGGAGATTAACGGCAATCAGCCCCAGCATTTT
v_call: TRBV28
j_call: TRBJ1-5
clone_size: .
d_call: TRBD1

cdr3_aa: CSARVAGVEWNEQFF
cdr3_nt: TGCAGTGCTAGAGTAGCGGGGGTGGAATGGAATGAGCAGTTCTTC
v_call: TRBV20-1
j_call: TRBJ2-1
clone_size: few
d_call: TRBD2

cdr3_aa: CASSQETGQRGAPEELAKNIQYF
cdr3_nt: TGTGCCAGCAGCCAAGAGACGGGGCAAAGAGGGGCCCCTGAGGAACTAGCCAAAAACATTCAGTACTTC
v_call: TRBV4-2
j_call: TRBJ2-4
clone_size: .
d_call: .

cdr3_aa: CASRAGGSQPQHF
cdr3_nt: TGTGCCAGCAGGGCGGGAGGGAGTCAGCCCCAGCATTTT
v_call: TRBV25-1
j_call: TRBJ1-5
clone_size: few
d_call: .

cdr3_aa: CASSEEDRGGEETQYF
cdr3_nt: TGTGCCAGCAGTGAAGAGGACAGGGGAGGTGAAGAGACCCAGTACTTC
v_call: TRBV2
j_call: TRBJ2-5
clone_size: .
d_call: TRBD1

cdr3_aa: CASSFVGTVEPQHF
cdr3_nt: TGTGCCAGCAGTTTCGTGGGGACAGTGGAGCCCCAGCATTTT
v_call: TRBV27
j_call: TRBJ1-5
clone_size: few
d_call: TRBD1

cdr3_aa: CASSYSGLGLSGTGELFF
cdr3_nt: TGTGCCAGCAGTTACTCGGGCTTGGGACTCTCTGGAACCGGGGAGCTGTTTTTT
v_call: TRBV6-5
j_call: TRBJ2-2
clone_size: few
d_call: .

cdr3_aa: CSVSGTGVANEQFF
cdr3_nt: TGCAGCGTTTCCGGGACAGGGGTGGCCAATGAGCAGTTCTTC
v_call: TRBV29-1
j_call: TRBJ2-1
clone_size: .
d_call: TRBD1

cdr3_aa: CASSATGARPQHF
cdr3_nt: TGTGCCAGCAGTGCGACAGGGGCGAGGCCCCAGCATTTT
v_call: TRBV6-8
j_call: TRBJ1-5
clone_size: .
d_call: TRBD1

cdr3_aa: CASSYSGAGNYGYTF
cdr3_nt: TGTGCCAGCAGTTACTCTGGAGCAGGGAACTATGGCTACACCTTC
v_call: TRBV6-5
j_call: TRBJ1-2
clone_size: .
d_call: .

cdr3_aa: CASSPPGQGGTEAFF
cdr3_nt: TGTGCCAGCAGTCCGCCGGGACAGGGGGGCACTGAAGCTTTCTTT
v_call: TRBV12-3/TRBV12-4
j_call: TRBJ1-1
clone_size: .
d_call: TRBD1

cdr3_aa: CASSTPTNPGYGYTF
cdr3_nt: TGTGCCAGCAGCACCCCCACGAACCCGGGCTATGGCTACACCTTC
v_call: TRBV7-2
j_call: TRBJ1-2
clone_size: .
d_call: .

cdr3_aa: CASSELLLQGRTEAFF
cdr3_nt: TGTGCCAGCAGTGAACTCCTTCTTCAGGGGAGAACTGAAGCTTTCTTT
v_call: TRBV6-1
j_call: TRBJ1-1
clone_size: few
d_call: .

cdr3_aa: CASSSEYRGANTEAFF
cdr3_nt: TGTGCCAGCAGTTCCGAATACAGGGGAGCGAACACTGAAGCTTTCTTT
v_call: TRBV6-6
j_call: TRBJ1-1
clone_size: few
d_call: TRBD1

cdr3_aa: CASSLTSTDQNQPQHF
cdr3_nt: TGTGCCAGCAGTCTTACCTCGACAGACCAGAATCAGCCCCAGCATTTT
v_call: TRBV28
j_call: TRBJ1-5
clone_size: many
d_call: .

cdr3_aa: CASSQDRGSPQHF
cdr3_nt: TGTGCCAGCAGCCAAGATCGCGGCTCGCCCCAGCATTTT
v_call: TRBV14
j_call: TRBJ1-5
clone_size: .
d_call: .

cdr3_aa: CASSYWTGGFTEAFF
cdr3_nt: TGTGCCAGCAGTTACTGGACAGGGGGCTTCACTGAAGCTTTCTTT
v_call: TRBV6-2/TRBV6-3
j_call: TRBJ1-1
clone_size: few
d_call: TRBD1

cdr3_aa: CASSPGGVGHTEAFF
cdr3_nt: TGTGCCAGCAGCCCAGGGGGCGTGGGCCACACTGAAGCTTTCTTT
v_call: TRBV7-6
j_call: TRBJ1-1
clone_size: many
d_call: TRBD1

cdr3_aa: CASQDDTGELFF
cdr3_nt: TGTGCCAGCCAGGATGACACCGGGGAGCTGTTTTTT
v_call: TRBV6-1
j_call: TRBJ2-2
clone_size: .
d_call: .

cdr3_aa: CASIGTAHTGELFF
cdr3_nt: TGTGCCAGCATCGGGACAGCGCACACCGGGGAGCTGTTTTTT
v_call: TRBV27
j_call: TRBJ2-2
clone_size: .
d_call: TRBD1

cdr3_aa: CASSYKRGEQFF
cdr3_nt: TGTGCCAGCAGTTACAAGCGGGGGGAGCAGTTCTTC
v_call: TRBV6-2/TRBV6-3
j_call: TRBJ2-1
clone_size: .
d_call: TRBD2

cdr3_aa: CASSQDFSGPYGYTF
cdr3_nt: TGCGCCAGCAGCCAAGATTTTTCAGGGCCTTATGGCTACACCTTC
v_call: TRBV4-3
j_call: TRBJ1-2
clone_size: once
d_call: .

cdr3_aa: CATSGAETQYF
cdr3_nt: TGTGCCACATCGGGGGCGGAGACCCAGTACTTC
v_call: TRBV7-9
j_call: TRBJ2-5
clone_size: few
d_call: .

cdr3_aa: CASTGPQLEAFF
cdr3_nt: TGTGCCAGCACGGGGCCACAACTTGAAGCTTTCTTT
v_call: TRBV7-9
j_call: TRBJ1-1
clone_size: .
d_call: .

cdr3_aa: CASSLGGQQETQYF
cdr3_nt: TGTGCCAGCAGCTTAGGGGGACAGCAAGAGACCCAGTACTTC
v_call: TRBV7-9
j_call: TRBJ2-5
clone_size: many
d_call: TRBD1

cdr3_aa: CASSTSRGPGNTIYF
cdr3_nt: TGTGCCAGCAGCACCTCCAGGGGCCCTGGAAACACCATATATTTT
v_call: TRBV7-6
j_call: TRBJ1-3
clone_size: few
d_call: .

cdr3_aa: CASSPFEGRGNEQFF
cdr3_nt: TGTGCCAGCAGCCCCTTTGAGGGGCGGGGCAATGAGCAGTTCTTC
v_call: TRBV11-3
j_call: TRBJ2-1
clone_size: .
d_call: .

cdr3_aa: CASSSIGGDTGYNSPLHF
cdr3_nt: TGTGCCAGCAGTTCTATAGGAGGGGATACAGGTTACAATTCACCCCTCCACTTT
v_call: TRBV12-3/TRBV12-4
j_call: TRBJ1-6
clone_size: .
d_call: .

cdr3_aa: CASWGEVNTEAFF
cdr3_nt: TGTGCCAGCTGGGGAGAAGTGAACACTGAAGCTTTCTTT
v_call: TRBV6-8
j_call: TRBJ1-1
clone_size: .
d_call: .

cdr3_aa: CASSFIGQLSLSSEFYNSPLHF
cdr3_nt: TGTGCCAGCAGTTTTATAGGACAGCTTAGCCTCTCGTCTGAGTTCTATAATTCACCCCTCCACTTT
v_call: TRBV27
j_call: TRBJ1-6
clone_size: many
d_call: .